This TCR beta chain was sequenced during a study of cytomegalovirus exposure and HLA in healthy donors. Study results and limitations: TCR clusters originating in the first cohort tended to co-occur in the 100 to 150 validation repertoires, according to a later analysis.

As for this clone: What it binds is unknown.

CDR3 length equals 13 residues. Germline assignment: CDR1 SNHLY and CDR2 FYNNEI. The ends lost 7 bases at V and 8 bases at J; junction bases unmatched: 9. Assay used: immunoSEQ multiplex PCR; TCRdb lists only in-frame clones, some missing. The table lists around 50,000 clones, approximately 93% of them singletons. The donors were part of the roughly 120-subject validation cohort, which stood apart from the approximately 670-subject first cohort. The sequenced material came from PBMCs. This TCR came from a woman in her late teens or twenties in good health and CMV-seronegative. The chain carries TRBV2 and TRBJ1-1, with 8 bases lining up with TRBD1. Here the CDR3 DNA reads TGTGCCAGCACTTTAGGACAGGGTCGGGAAGCTTTCTTT. This sequence encodes CASTLGQGREAFF.